This record looks at one T cell receptor (beta chain) sequence and its context. As yet, its antigen is unknown. The sample is drawn from a study of Graves' ophthalmopathy and Graves' hyperthyroidism. Study overall: Peripheral blood was collected at initial diagnosis, before any treatment.

Beta-chain TCR CDR3 regions were amplified from RNA transcripts. HTBI-primed RT-PCR formed the first round, and a multiplex PCR formed the second. TCRdb passed the multiplex PCR reads through MiXCR, listing each CDR3 protein once. The data hold over 650,000 distinct CDR3 sequences, with about 40% observed a single time. Per the germline V gene, CDR1 is SGDLS and CDR2 is YYNGEE. There are 14 residues in the CDR3. Trimming removed 0 bases at V and 6 bases at J, with 7 bases between. The study, taken as a whole, reports: Most clonotypes expanded in thyroid above 0.001 frequency were present in blood too.

Diagnostic conclusions were grounded in clinical symptoms, serum thyroxine, TRAb, thyroid ultrasound and orbital computed tomography. What supplied the PBMCs was roughly 9.7 ml of fresh peripheral blood. This clonotype originated in an adult man with Graves' ophthalmopathy. The chain joins TRBV9 to TRBJ2-6, with D unresolved. The sample consisted of peripheral blood. CDR3 sequence: CASSVGVQANVLTF. The CDR3 nucleotides read TGTGCCAGCAGCGTAGGAGTACAGGCCAACGTCCTGACTTTC.